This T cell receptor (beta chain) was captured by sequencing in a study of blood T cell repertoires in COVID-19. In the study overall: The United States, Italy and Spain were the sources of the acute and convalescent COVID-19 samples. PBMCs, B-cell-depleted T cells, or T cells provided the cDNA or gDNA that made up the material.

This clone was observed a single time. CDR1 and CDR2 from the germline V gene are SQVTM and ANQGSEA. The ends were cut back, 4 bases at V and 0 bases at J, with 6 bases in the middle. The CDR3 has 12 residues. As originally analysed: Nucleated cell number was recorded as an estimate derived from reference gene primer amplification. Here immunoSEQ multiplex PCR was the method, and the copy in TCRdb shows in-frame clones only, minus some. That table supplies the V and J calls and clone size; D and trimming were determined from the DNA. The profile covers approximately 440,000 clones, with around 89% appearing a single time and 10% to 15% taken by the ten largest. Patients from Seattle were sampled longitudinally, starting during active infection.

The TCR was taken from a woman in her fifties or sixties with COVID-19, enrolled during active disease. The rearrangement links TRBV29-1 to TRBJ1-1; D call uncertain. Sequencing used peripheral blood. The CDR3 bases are TGCAGCGTTGGGCCGTTGAACACTGAAGCTTTCTTT. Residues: CSVGPLNTEAFF.